These T cell receptor beta chains were read from a single sample in a study of T cells in Graves' hyperthyroidism and ophthalmopathy. MiXCR was run by TCRdb on the multiplex PCR reads, yielding one entry per CDR3 protein. The profile shows more than 45,000 distinct CDR3 sequences, around half of them singletons. Sequenced material: blood. The receptors here all came from a woman in her twenties or thirties with Graves' ophthalmopathy. Each CDR3 is given with its conserved first and last residue. A D gene is named only where the DNA matches it firmly. Not all rows give a size; the values are once, few, many and, for expanded clones, a class.

CDR3	DNA	size	D	length	V	J
CATSDLTGSGTDTQYF	TGTGCCACCAGTGATTTGACCGGGAGTGGCACAGATACGCAGTATTTT	NA	NA	16	TRBV24-1	TRBJ2-3
CASSLRALDYGYTF	TGTGCCAGCAGCTTACGGGCCTTGGACTATGGCTACACCTTC	NA	NA	14	TRBV7-2	TRBJ1-2
CSARVPWTARTDTQHF	TGCAGTGCTAGAGTTCCGTGGACAGCGCGCACAGATACGCAGCATTTT	NA	NA	16	TRBV20-1	TRBJ1-5
CASSEPPPGRAVEKLFF	TGTGCCAGCAGTGAACCGCCGCCGGGCAGGGCCGTTGAAAAACTGTTTTTT	NA	NA	17	TRBV6-1	TRBJ1-4
CATSSGTSTDTQYF	TGTGCCACCTCCTCTGGAACTAGCACAGATACGCAGTATTTT	many	NA	14	TRBV28	TRBJ2-3
CSASARAKYGYEQYF	TGCAGTGCTAGTGCCAGGGCTAAGTATGGCTACGAGCAGTACTTC	NA	NA	15	TRBV20-1	TRBJ2-7
CASSYLPLGGGKAVETQYF	TGTGCCAGCAGCTACCTACCCCTCGGGGGGGGAAAAGCAGTAGAGACCCAGTACTTC	NA	TRBD2	19	TRBV7-6	TRBJ2-5
CSARGWGQGTDTQYF	TGCAGTGCTAGGGGGTGGGGACAGGGCACAGATACGCAGTATTTT	many	TRBD1	15	TRBV20-1	TRBJ2-3
CASGVGEGGSPLHF	TGTGCCAGCGGCGTAGGGGAAGGGGGTTCACCCCTCCACTTT	NA	NA	14	TRBV9	TRBJ1-6
CASSLALAGGGNEQFF	TGTGCCAGCAGCTTGGCACTAGCGGGAGGGGGAAATGAGCAGTTCTTC	many	TRBD2	16	TRBV5-4	TRBJ2-1
CASSEAGYQPQHF	TGTGCCAGCAGTGAAGCGGGGTATCAGCCCCAGCATTTT	NA	NA	13	TRBV2	TRBJ1-5
CATSDLSGSGGNQPQHF	TGTGCCACCAGTGATTTGTCGGGGTCGGGGGGTAATCAGCCCCAGCATTTT	NA	NA	17	TRBV24-1	TRBJ1-5
CSASGGPEKLFF	TGCAGTGCTAGCGGGGGACCTGAAAAACTGTTTTTT	many	NA	12	TRBV20-1	TRBJ1-4
CVSSLQGNYPPGANVLTF	TGTGTCAGCAGCCTACAGGGCAATTACCCCCCTGGGGCCAACGTCCTGACTTTC	NA	NA	18	TRBV7-3	TRBJ2-6
CASSLRQNNSPLHF	TGTGCCAGCAGCTTACGGCAGAATAATTCACCCCTCCACTTT	medium-sized	NA	14	TRBV7-2	TRBJ1-6
CATAYEQYF	TGTGCCACCGCCTACGAGCAGTACTTC	NA	NA	9	TRBV24-1	TRBJ2-7
CASGTGRWGYTF	TGTGCCAGCGGCACGGGACGGTGGGGCTACACCTTC	NA	NA	12	TRBV14	TRBJ1-2
CASSQGQALHF	TGTGCCAGCAGTCAGGGGCAGGCCCTCCACTTT	medium-sized	NA	11	TRBV7-9	TRBJ1-6
CSARWGGRGQHF	TGCAGTGCTAGATGGGGGGGCCGGGGCCAGCATTTT	many	NA	12	TRBV20-1	TRBJ1-5
CASSILGIRTEAFFGYTF	NA	NA	NA	18	TRBV19	TRBJ1-2
CASSLGGTGGGQPQHF	TGCGCCAGCAGCTTGGGGGGGACAGGGGGCGGTCAGCCCCAGCATTTT	NA	TRBD1	16	TRBV5-1	TRBJ1-5
CASSPRGIAGEAGELFF	TGTGCCAGCAGTCCGCGTGGGATAGCGGGAGAAGCCGGGGAGCTGTTTTTT	few	TRBD2	17	TRBV27	TRBJ2-2
CASSLSGDGQYF	TGTGCCAGCAGCTTGTCGGGTGATGGGCAGTATTTT	NA	NA	12	TRBV7-6	TRBJ2-3
CSASTAGGQYF	TGCAGTGCTAGTACTGCGGGAGGGCAGTACTTC	NA	TRBD2	11	TRBV20-1	TRBJ2-7
CASSSGRAGEQFF	TGTGCCAGCAGCAGCGGGAGGGCCGGAGAGCAGTTCTTC	few	TRBD2	13	TRBV7-2	TRBJ2-1
CSARGTGLTEAFF	TGCAGTGCTAGGGGGACAGGGCTAACTGAAGCTTTCTTT	NA	TRBD1	13	TRBV20-1	TRBJ1-1
CASSSTRGDTQYF	TGTGCCAGCAGCTCCACGCGTGGGGATACGCAGTATTTT	many	NA	13	TRBV11-1	TRBJ2-3
CASSGKGTAGYTF	TGTGCCAGCAGCGGAAAAGGGACAGCAGGCTACACCTTC	many	TRBD1	13	TRBV3-1	TRBJ1-2
CASSLASYSNQPQHF	TGTGCCAGCAGCTTAGCATCATATAGCAATCAACCCCAGCATTTT	NA	NA	15	TRBV7-2	TRBJ1-5
CATGRGNYGYTF	TGTGCCACCGGGAGGGGGAACTATGGCTACACCTTC	many	NA	12	TRBV28	TRBJ1-2
CASRGRNGYEQYF	TGTGCCAGCAGGGGCCGGAATGGGTACGAGCAGTACTTC	many	NA	13	TRBV12-3/TRBV12-4	TRBJ2-7
CATSSGGTDLYEQYF	TGTGCCACCAGCAGTGGAGGGACAGATTTATACGAGCAGTACTTC	NA	NA	15	TRBV15	TRBJ2-7
CAWSVLGGSLSYEQYF	TGTGCCTGGAGTGTACTGGGCGGGAGTTTATCCTACGAGCAGTACTTC	NA	TRBD2	16	TRBV30	TRBJ2-7
CASSEAPYRLHF	TGTGCCAGCAGTGAAGCGCCCTATCGCCTCCACTTT	medium-sized	NA	12	TRBV2	TRBJ1-6
CASSQMPGLASYEQYF	TGTGCCAGCAGCCAAATGCCGGGACTAGCCTCCTACGAGCAGTACTTC	NA	TRBD2	16	TRBV4-1	TRBJ2-7
CATPGTSGRAVVMGTDTQYF	TGTGCCACCCCCGGGACTAGCGGGAGGGCTGTTGTTATGGGCACAGATACGCAGTATTTT	NA	TRBD2	20	TRBV10-3	TRBJ2-3
CAISEGRYTEAFF	TGTGCCATCAGTGAGGGCAGGTACACTGAAGCTTTCTTT	NA	NA	13	TRBV10-3	TRBJ1-1
CASSSAMYFCASSKEAYEQYF	NA	NA	NA	21	TRBV7-9	TRBJ2-7
CASSMGLAGAGTDTQYF	TGTGCCAGCAGCATGGGACTAGCGGGAGCAGGGACAGATACGCAGTATTTT	many	TRBD2	17	TRBV9	TRBJ2-3
CASSFRGEAYNEQFF	TGTGCCAGCAGTTTCAGGGGGGAGGCCTACAATGAGCAGTTCTTC	NA	NA	15	TRBV27	TRBJ2-1
CASSPVGSGELFF	TGTGCCAGCAGCCCCGTAGGGTCCGGGGAGCTGTTTTTT	NA	NA	13	TRBV7-9	TRBJ2-2
CASSLAVTSGRTSAYEQYF	TGCGCCAGCAGCTTGGCAGTTACTAGCGGGAGGACGAGCGCCTACGAGCAGTACTTC	many	TRBD2	19	TRBV5-1	TRBJ2-7
CASTLGANVLTF	TGTGCCAGCACCTTAGGGGCCAACGTCCTGACTTTC	NA	NA	12	TRBV2	TRBJ2-6
CASRTGPSYEQYF	TGTGCCAGCAGGACGGGCCCCTCCTACGAGCAGTACTTC	medium-sized	NA	13	TRBV2	TRBJ2-7
CSARDPGTTTKPQYF	TGCAGTGCTAGAGATCCGGGGACTACGACTAAGCCCCAGTACTTC	many	TRBD2	15	TRBV20-1	TRBJ2-5
CAWSGGRGTQYF	TGTGCCTGGAGTGGAGGTCGGGGGACCCAGTACTTC	many	NA	12	TRBV30	TRBJ2-5